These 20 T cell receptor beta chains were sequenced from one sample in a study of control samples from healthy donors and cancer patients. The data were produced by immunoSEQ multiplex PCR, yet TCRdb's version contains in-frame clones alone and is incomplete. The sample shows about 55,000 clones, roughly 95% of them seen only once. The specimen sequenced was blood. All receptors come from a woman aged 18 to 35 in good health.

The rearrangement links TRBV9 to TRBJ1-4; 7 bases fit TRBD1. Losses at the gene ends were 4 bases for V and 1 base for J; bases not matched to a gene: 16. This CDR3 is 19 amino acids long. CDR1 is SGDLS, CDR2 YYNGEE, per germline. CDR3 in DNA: TGTGCCAGCAGCTCCCGGCCAGGGGGATTTTGGGAAACTAATGAAAAACTGTTTTTT. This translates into CASSSRPGGFWETNEKLFF.

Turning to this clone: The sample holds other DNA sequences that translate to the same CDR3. The CDR3 loop is CASSPGQQGQPQHF. The CDR3 DNA follows: TGCGCCAGCAGTCCGGGACAGCAGGGGCAGCCCCAGCATTTT. The V gene is TRBV5-1, the J gene TRBJ1-5, with 7 bases identical to TRBD1. The germline gives CDR1 SGHRS, CDR2 YFSETQ. The CDR3 spans 14 residues. V was pared by 5 bases and J by 7 bases, with 9 bases of the junction left unmatched.

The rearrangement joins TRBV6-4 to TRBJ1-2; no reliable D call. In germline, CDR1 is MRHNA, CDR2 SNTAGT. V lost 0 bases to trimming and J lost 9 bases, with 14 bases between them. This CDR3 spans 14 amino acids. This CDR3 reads CASSDSGGYESYTF. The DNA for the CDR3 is TGTGCCAGCAGTGACTCCGGTGGTTATGAGAGCTACACCTTC.

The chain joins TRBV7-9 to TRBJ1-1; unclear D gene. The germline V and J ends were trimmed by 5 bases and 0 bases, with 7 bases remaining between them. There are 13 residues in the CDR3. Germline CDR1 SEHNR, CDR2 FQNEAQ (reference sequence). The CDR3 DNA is TGTGCCAGCAGCCCCACAGTGAACACTGAAGCTTTCTTT. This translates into CASSPTVNTEAFF.

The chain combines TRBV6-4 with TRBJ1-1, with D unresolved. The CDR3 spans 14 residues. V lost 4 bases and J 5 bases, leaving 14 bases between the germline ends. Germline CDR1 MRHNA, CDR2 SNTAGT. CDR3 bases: TGTGCCAGCAGTGCCTTCAGTGAAGGGACTGAAGCTTTCTTT. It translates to CASSAFSEGTEAFF.

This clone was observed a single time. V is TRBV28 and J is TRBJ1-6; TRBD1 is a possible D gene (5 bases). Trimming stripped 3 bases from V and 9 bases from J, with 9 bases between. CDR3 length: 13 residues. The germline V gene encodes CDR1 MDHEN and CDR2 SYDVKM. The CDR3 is CASSFQGGSPLHF. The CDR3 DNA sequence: TGTGCCAGCAGTTTTCAGGGAGGTTCACCCCTCCACTTT.

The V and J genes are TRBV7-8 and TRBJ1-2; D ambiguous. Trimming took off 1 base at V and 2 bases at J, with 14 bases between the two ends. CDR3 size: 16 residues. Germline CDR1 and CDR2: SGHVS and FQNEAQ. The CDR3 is CASSLESWGGNYGYTF. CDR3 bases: TGTGCCAGCAGCTTAGAGAGTTGGGGAGGGAACTATGGCTACACCTTC.

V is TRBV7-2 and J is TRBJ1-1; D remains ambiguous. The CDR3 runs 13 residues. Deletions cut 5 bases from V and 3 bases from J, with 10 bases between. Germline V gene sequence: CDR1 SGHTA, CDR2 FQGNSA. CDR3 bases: TGTGCCAGCAGCCGCCGGGTGGACACTGAAGCTTTCTTT. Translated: CASSRRVDTEAFF.

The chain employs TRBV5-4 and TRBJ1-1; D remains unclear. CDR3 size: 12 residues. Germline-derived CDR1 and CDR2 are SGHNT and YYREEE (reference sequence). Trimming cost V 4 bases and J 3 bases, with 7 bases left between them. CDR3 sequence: CASSDQYTEAFF. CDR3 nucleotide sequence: TGTGCCAGCAGCGATCAGTACACTGAAGCTTTCTTT.

CDR3: CASSLGTADNSPLHF. The CDR3 region has the DNA TGTGCCAGCAGCTTAGGGACAGCGGATAATTCACCCCTCCACTTT. This rearrangement joins TRBV11-2 to TRBJ1-6; D might be TRBD1 (6 bases). The length of the CDR3 is 15 residues. Germline CDR1 SGHAT, CDR2 FQNNGV. The germline V and J ends were trimmed by 1 base and 5 bases, with 9 bases remaining between them.

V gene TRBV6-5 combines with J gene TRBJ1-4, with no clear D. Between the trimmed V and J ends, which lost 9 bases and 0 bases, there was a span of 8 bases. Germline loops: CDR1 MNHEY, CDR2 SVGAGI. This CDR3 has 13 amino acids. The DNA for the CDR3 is TGTGCCAGACATCCTGCAACTAATGAAAAACTGTTTTTT. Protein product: CARHPATNEKLFF.

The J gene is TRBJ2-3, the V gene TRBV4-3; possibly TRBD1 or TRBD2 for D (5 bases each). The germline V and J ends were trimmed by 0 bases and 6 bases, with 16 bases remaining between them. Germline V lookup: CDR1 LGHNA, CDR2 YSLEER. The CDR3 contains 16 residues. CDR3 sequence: CASSQDGTGARDTQYF. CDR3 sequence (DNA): TGCGCCAGCAGCCAAGATGGAACCGGGGCCCGGGATACGCAGTATTTT.

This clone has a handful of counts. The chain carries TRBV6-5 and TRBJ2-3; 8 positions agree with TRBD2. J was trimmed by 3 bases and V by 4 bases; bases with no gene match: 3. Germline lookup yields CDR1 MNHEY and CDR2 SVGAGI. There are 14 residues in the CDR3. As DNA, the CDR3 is TGTGCCAGCAGTTTTAGCGGGACTACAGATACGCAGTATTTT. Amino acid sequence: CASSFSGTTDTQYF.

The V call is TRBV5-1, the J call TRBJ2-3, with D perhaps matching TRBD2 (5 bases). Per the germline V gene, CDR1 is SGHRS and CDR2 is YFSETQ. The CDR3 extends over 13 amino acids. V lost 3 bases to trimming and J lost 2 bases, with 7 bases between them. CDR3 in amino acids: CASSWGATDTQYF. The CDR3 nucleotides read TGCGCCAGCAGCTGGGGAGCCACAGATACGCAGTATTTT.

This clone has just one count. CDR3 loop: CASLYREWNTEAFF. Here the CDR3 DNA reads TGTGCCAGCCTTTACAGGGAATGGAACACTGAAGCTTTCTTT. The chain has TRBV6-6 and TRBJ1-1, with D possibly matching TRBD1 (6 bases). V lost 8 bases, J lost 1 base, and 14 bases lay in between. Germline V gene sequence: CDR1 MNHNY, CDR2 SVGAGI (reference sequence). This CDR3 contains 14 residues.

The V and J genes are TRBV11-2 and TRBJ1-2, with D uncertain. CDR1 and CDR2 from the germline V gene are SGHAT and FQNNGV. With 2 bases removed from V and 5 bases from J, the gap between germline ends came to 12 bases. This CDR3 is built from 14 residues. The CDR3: CASSLSVSWYGYTF. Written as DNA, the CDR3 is TGTGCCAGCAGCTTATCAGTCAGTTGGTATGGCTACACCTTC.

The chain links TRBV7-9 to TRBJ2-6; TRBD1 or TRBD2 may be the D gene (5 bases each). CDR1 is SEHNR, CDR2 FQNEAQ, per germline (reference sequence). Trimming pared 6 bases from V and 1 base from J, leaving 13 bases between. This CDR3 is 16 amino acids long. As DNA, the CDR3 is TGTGCCAGCAGATCCGGGGCCTCGTCTGGGGCCAACGTCCTGACTTTC. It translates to CASRSGASSGANVLTF.

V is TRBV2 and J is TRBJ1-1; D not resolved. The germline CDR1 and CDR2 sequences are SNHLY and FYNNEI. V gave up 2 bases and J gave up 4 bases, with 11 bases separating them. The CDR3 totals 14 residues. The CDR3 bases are TGTGCCAGCAGTGAACTGGGGTCGAGCACTGAAGCTTTCTTT. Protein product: CASSELGSSTEAFF.

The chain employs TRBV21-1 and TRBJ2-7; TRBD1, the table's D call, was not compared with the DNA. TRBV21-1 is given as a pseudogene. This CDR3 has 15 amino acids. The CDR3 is CASSKGQGRAYEQYF. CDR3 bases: TGTGCCAGCAGCAAAGGACAGGGTCGCGCCTACGAGCAGTACTTC.

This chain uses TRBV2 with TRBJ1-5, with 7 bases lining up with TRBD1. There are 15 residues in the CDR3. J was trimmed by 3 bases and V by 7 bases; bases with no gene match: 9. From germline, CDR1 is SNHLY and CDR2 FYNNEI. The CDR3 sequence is CASTPTGVPNQPQHF. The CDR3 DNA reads TGTGCCAGCACGCCAACAGGGGTCCCCAATCAGCCCCAGCATTTT.